A single sample is the source of the 2 T cell receptor beta chains below, sequenced in a study of CXCR3-negative and CXCR3-positive naive CD8 T cells. Points from the study as a whole: Greater hydrophobicity was found in TRB CDR3s of CXCR3-positive naive cells than of CXCR3-negative naive cells.

Their cognate antigens are unknown. Carrying UMI labels, the TRB cDNA libraries were prepared through 5' RACE. TCRdb reanalyzed the 5' RACE reads and collapses them to one entry per CDR3 protein, without DNA. The table lists 65,000 to 75,000 distinct CDR3 sequences, with about 0.71% in the top ten. Sequencing was done on a sample of naive CXCR3+ CD8+ T cells from blood. Subset reported: CD45RO-CCR7+CD27+CD95- naive CD8+ T cells expressing CXCR3 (TNR3+). The receptors originated from a human donor in good health. Some clones in this sample may be carry-over from other donors' samples.

The chain employs TRBV12-3 or TRBV12-4 and TRBJ2-7; TCRdb gives TRBD1 as the D gene, but with no DNA this cannot be confirmed. The CDR3 is 14 residues long. The CDR3 spells CASTTGQGAYEQYF.

The rearrangement joins TRBV6-2 or TRBV6-3 to TRBJ1-5; there is no DNA to check the TCRdb D call of TRBD1. There are 18 residues in the CDR3. Per germline, CDR1 MNHEY and CDR2 SVGEGT. CDR3 sequence: CASSYRRDRGLRNQPQHF.